The TCR beta chain under discussion was sequenced for a study of blood T cell repertoires in COVID-19. Trimming cost V 3 bases and J 4 bases; bases outside gene matches: 9. Germline CDR1 SGHKS, CDR2 YYEKEE (reference sequence). The CDR3 loop spans 16 amino acids. The authors' processing: Cell counts per sample came from amplifying reference gene primers. Assay used: immunoSEQ multiplex PCR; TCRdb lists only in-frame clones, some missing. That table supplies the V and J calls and clone size; D and trimming were determined from the DNA. The sample carries around 170,000 clones, about 84% recorded once. The origin of this receptor is a woman aged 30 to 39 who had recovered from COVID-19. The chain couples TRBV5-5 to TRBJ2-5, with 10 bases that match TRBD1. Specimen: PBMCs or T cells enriched from blood (not recorded which). The CDR3 spells CASSWVSGTGVETQYF. CDR3 coding DNA: TGTGCCAGCAGCTGGGTTTCAGGGACAGGGGTAGAGACCCAGTACTTC.